The clone carrying this T cell receptor beta chain showed up just once. TCRdb's copy holds only in-frame clones and misses some; the assay was immunoSEQ multiplex PCR. This table has more than 65,000 clones, roughly 91% appearing once. V lost 1 base, J lost 0 bases, and 8 bases lay in between. Germline V CDR1 and CDR2: SGHTA, FQGNSA. The CDR3 consists of 15 residues. The data were obtained in a study of technical replicates of blood from a few donors. The V and J genes are TRBV7-2 and TRBJ2-3, with D uncertain. Input material: T cells isolated from PBMCs. This TCR was recovered from a human donor in good health. Written as DNA, the CDR3 is TGTGCCAGCAGCTTAGTGGCTGCTAGCACAGATACGCAGTATTTT. It encodes CASSLVAASTDTQYF.